Included here is one TCR beta chain sequence, with context. Its antigen remains unknown. This entry belongs to a study of vaccination and CD4 T cells after COVID-19. The CDR3 sequence is 13 residues long. The germline gives CDR1 MNHNS, CDR2 SASEGT. Trimming shortened V by 3 bases and J by 2 bases, and 8 bases separated the two germline ends. As to treatment: approximately nine-day PBMC culture with coronavirus spike peptide pools or control peptides (ViraFEST assay). The collection of CD4+ T cells from the unexposed donor took place before the COVID-19 pandemic (2011-2018). The assay that was used to sequence DNA from cultured CD4+ T cells was the Oncomine TCR Beta short-read assay. Genomic DNA extraction was carried out from cultured CD4+ T cells. TCRdb re-called the PCR reads through MiXCR, storing one row per CDR3 protein. The table has 10,000 or so distinct CDR3 sequences, 38% seen once; the top ten hold roughly 15%.

This clonotype was sampled from a human donor in good health. Material for sequencing was CD4+ T cells from blood, cultured in vitro. The chain is built from TRBV6-1 and TRBJ2-7, with a tentative D call TRBD2 (5 bases). CDR3 residues: CASSDIGTYEQYF. For the CDR3, the DNA is TGTGCCAGCAGTGATATCGGGACCTACGAGCAGTACTTC.